Shown below are 28 T cell receptor beta chains from a single sample sequenced in a study of cytomegalovirus exposure and HLA in healthy donors. A multiplex PCR was run with 60 Vbeta primers and 13 Jbeta primers. Produced via immunoSEQ multiplex PCR; TCRdb's table is partial and in-frame only. The sample includes around 160,000 clones, roughly three quarters seen only once; the top ten take about 7.4%. Sample: PBMCs. These receptors were collected from a male donor in good health and CMV-seropositive.

This clone was seen only a few times. V and J are TRBV2 and TRBJ1-1, with D maybe TRBD1 (5 bases). Germline CDR1 is SNHLY and CDR2 is FYNNEI. The CDR3 is 14 residues long. Trimming pared 3 bases from V and 5 bases from J, leaving 13 bases between. The CDR3 bases are TGTGCCAGCAGTGATGCAGGGAGGGATACTGAAGCTTTCTTT. Its translation is CASSDAGRDTEAFF.

This sequence joins TRBV7-8 and TRBJ1-1; TRBD1 aligns across 7 bases. Germline V gene data show CDR1 as SGHVS and CDR2 as FQNEAQ. J gave up 1 base and V 6 bases, and 14 bases lay outside the gene matches. There are 17 residues in the CDR3. CDR3 DNA sequence: TGTGCCAGCAGGCCTAAACGTTGGGGGACAGAGAACACTGAAGCTTTCTTT. Translated, it gives CASRPKRWGTENTEAFF.

The V and J genes are TRBV6-6 and TRBJ1-3; TRBD1 might be the D (5 bases). The CDR3 is made up of 16 amino acids. Germline values: CDR1 MNHNY, CDR2 SVGAGI (reference sequence). Deletions cut 5 bases from V and 0 bases from J, with 14 bases between. CDR3 loop: CASSRQPYNSGNTIYF. The DNA for the CDR3 is TGTGCCAGCAGTCGACAGCCTTACAACTCTGGAAACACCATATATTTT.

Regarding this clone: At one end the junction does not follow the germline gene, possibly because of a read error. This rearrangement joins TRBV7-9 to TRBJ1-1; weak D call: TRBD1 (6 bases). The CDR3 runs to 15 residues. Germline values: CDR1 SEHNR, CDR2 FQNEAQ (reference sequence). This chain's CDR3 is CSSSLGGQMNTEAFF. The CDR3 DNA sequence: TGTTCCAGCAGCTTAGGGGGGCAGATGAACACTGAAGCTTTCTTT.

This chain connects TRBV4-1 to TRBJ1-4; a weak D match, TRBD1 (6 bases). CDR1 MGHRA and CDR2 YSYEKL come from the germline V gene. Between the trimmed V and J ends, which lost 0 bases and 8 bases, there was a span of 28 bases. This CDR3 has 20 residues. CDR3 bases: TGCGCCAGCAGCCAAGAGGGTATAGAACTCAGGGACACTCTAGGGGAAAAACTGTTTTTT. It is translated as CASSQEGIELRDTLGEKLFF.

The rearrangement links TRBV5-1 to TRBJ2-3, with D possibly matching TRBD2 (5 bases). V was pared by 7 bases and J by 0 bases, with 12 bases between. There are 14 residues in the CDR3. Germline V gene sequence: CDR1 SGHRS, CDR2 YFSETQ. CDR3 loop: CASAGRTSTDTQYF. The CDR3 nucleotides read TGCGCCAGCGCCGGACGGACTAGCACAGATACGCAGTATTTT.

The V gene is TRBV7-6, the J gene TRBJ1-3; D perhaps matches TRBD1 (6 bases). Germline CDR1 and CDR2: SGHVS and FNYEAQ. Trimming took 6 bases from V and 0 from J, leaving 12 bases between them. The CDR3 loop spans 15 amino acids. The CDR3 nucleotides are TGTGCCAGCAGTTCTGACAGGAGCTCTGGAAACACCATATATTTT. Its translation is CASSSDRSSGNTIYF.

V and J are TRBV6-5 and TRBJ1-1; no clear D. This CDR3 is built from 15 residues. The germline V gene encodes CDR1 MNHEY and CDR2 SVGAGI. The ends were cut back, 4 bases at V and 1 base at J, with 13 bases in the middle. As DNA, the CDR3 is TGTGCCAGCAGTTTGAACAGAAAAGCGAACACTGAAGCTTTCTTT. It translates to CASSLNRKANTEAFF.

The J gene is TRBJ2-5, the V gene TRBV11-3; tentatively, D is TRBD2 (5 bases). Germline V gene lookup returns CDR1 SGHNT and CDR2 YENEEA. The CDR3 spans 15 residues. Trimming took 5 bases from V and 1 from J, leaving 14 bases between them. CDR3 amino acids: CASSPEAGGQETQYF. Here the CDR3 DNA reads TGTGCCAGCAGCCCCGAGGCGGGTGGCCAAGAGACCCAGTACTTC. Supplemented by reference TRBV11-3 and TRBJ2-5, the full variable domain reads EAGVVQSPRYKIIEKKQPVAFWCNPISGHNTLYWYLQNLGQGPELLIRYENEEAVDDSQLPKDRFSAERLKGVDSTLKIQPAELGDSAVYLCASSPEAGGQETQYFGPGTRLLVL.

The CDR3 spells CASSLRSGGSSYNEQFF. The CDR3 region has the DNA TGCGCCAGCAGCTTGCGGAGCGGGGGGAGCTCCTACAATGAGCAGTTCTTC. The chain recombines TRBV5-1 with TRBJ2-1; TRBD2 agrees at 9 bases. Germline V gives CDR1 SGHRS, CDR2 YFSETQ. The CDR3 is 17 amino acids. The V and J ends lost 1 base and 0 bases, in that order; junction bases with no gene match: 5.

This chain joins TRBV19 and TRBJ1-5; TRBD1 aligns across 9 bases. Germline CDR1 LNHDA, CDR2 SQIVND (reference sequence). J was trimmed by 6 bases and V by 5 bases; bases with no gene match: 11. The CDR3 sequence is 16 residues long. CDR3 amino acids: CASSAHRGQGSQPQHF. The CDR3 DNA reads TGTGCCAGTAGTGCTCATAGGGGACAGGGAAGTCAGCCCCAGCATTTT.

This rearrangement joins TRBV15 to TRBJ2-5; TRBD2 might be the D (6 bases). The CDR3 spans 14 residues. V was pared by 5 bases and J by 0 bases, with 10 bases between. The germline gives CDR1 LNHNV, CDR2 YYDKDF (reference sequence). The CDR3 region is CATSGRDYQETQYF. The CDR3 DNA is TGTGCCACCAGCGGACGGGACTACCAAGAGACCCAGTACTTC.

The chain has TRBV5-4 and TRBJ2-2, with D uncertain. The CDR3 loop spans 12 amino acids. Germline assignment: CDR1 SGHNT and CDR2 YYREEE (reference sequence). Trimming shortened V by 2 bases and J by 6 bases, and 5 bases separated the two germline ends. The CDR3 DNA is TGTGCCAGCAGCTTTAGTCCCGGGGAGCTGTTTTTT. This codes for CASSFSPGELFF.

This chain links TRBV5-1 with TRBJ2-1, with D possibly TRBD1 on 5 matching bases. V was pared by 4 bases and J by 7 bases, with 9 bases between. CDR3 length: 12 amino acids. Per germline, CDR1 SGHRS and CDR2 YFSETQ. CDR3 residues: CASSLNRNEQFF. The CDR3 DNA is TGCGCCAGCAGCCTTAACAGGAATGAGCAGTTCTTC.

This chain uses TRBV9 with TRBJ2-5, with 11 bases lining up with TRBD1. This CDR3 contains 15 residues. Germline trimming cut 3 bases from V and 3 bases from J; bases unmatched to any gene: 4. CDR1 SGDLS and CDR2 YYNGEE come from the germline V gene. The DNA for the CDR3 is TGTGCCAGCAGCGCCGGACAGGGGGCTAAAGAGACCCAGTACTTC. Its protein product is CASSAGQGAKETQYF.

CDR3 region: CASIPQGANYGYTF. As DNA, the CDR3 is TGTGCCAGCATTCCCCAGGGGGCTAACTATGGCTACACCTTC. The chain uses TRBV6-1 and TRBJ1-2, with 7 nucleotides matching TRBD1. Germline CDR1 reads MNHNS; CDR2 reads SASEGT. This CDR3 comprises 14 residues. V dropped 7 bases and J dropped 0; count of bases not matched to a gene: 5.

The rearrangement links TRBV9 to TRBJ1-6, with 7 bases fitting TRBD1. With V trimmed by 0 bases and J by 8 bases, 2 bases remained unmatched. This CDR3 has 14 residues. Germline CDR1 and CDR2: SGDLS and YYNGEE. CDR3 region: CASSVATGDSPLHF. The CDR3 bases are TGTGCCAGCAGCGTAGCAACAGGGGATTCACCCCTCCACTTT. Complete variable domain (other parts from reference TRBV9 and TRBJ1-6): DSGVTQTPKHLITATGQRVTLRCSPRSGDLSVYWYQQSLDQGLQFLIQYYNGEERAKGNILERFSAQQFPDLHSELNLSSLELGDSALYFCASSVATGDSPLHFGNGTRLTVT.

This rearrangement joins TRBV7-3 to TRBJ1-2, with 7 bases identical to TRBD1. Germline-derived CDR1 and CDR2 are SGHTA and FQGTGA. The trim removed 0 bases at V and 2 bases at J, leaving 3 bases unmatched. The CDR3 is 15 amino acids. The CDR3: CASSLTGTENYGYTF. CDR3 sequence (DNA): TGTGCCAGCAGCTTAACGGGGACAGAGAACTATGGCTACACCTTC.

The chain has TRBV30 and TRBJ2-7, with TRBD1 matching 7 bases. This CDR3 region has 13 residues. V was pared by 0 bases and J by 3 bases, with 2 bases of the junction left unmatched. CDR1 and CDR2 from the germline V gene are GTSNPN and SVGIG (reference sequence). This CDR3 reads CAWSVGTVYEQYF. In DNA form, the CDR3 reads TGTGCCTGGAGTGTAGGGACAGTCTACGAGCAGTACTTC.

The V gene is TRBV6-5, the J gene TRBJ1-2, with D possibly matching TRBD1 (6 bases). The V and J ends lost 5 bases and 6 bases respectively, with 19 bases between them. Germline V gene sequence: CDR1 MNHEY, CDR2 SVGAGI. The CDR3 consists of 15 residues. CDR3 protein: CASSTTPPGANGYTF. The CDR3 DNA reads TGTGCCAGCAGTACCACCCCCCCAGGGGCGAATGGCTACACCTTC.

The chain combines TRBV4-1 with TRBJ2-5; 7 bases are shared with TRBD2. V shed 0 bases, J shed 5 bases, and the junction held 6 bases outside the gene matches. The CDR3 covers 15 residues. The germline V gene has CDR1 MGHRA and CDR2 YSYEKL. CDR3 in amino acids: CASSQDPRGGETQYF. The DNA for the CDR3 is TGCGCCAGCAGCCAAGATCCCCGGGGAGGGGAGACCCAGTACTTC.

V and J are TRBV7-2 and TRBJ2-5, with D tentatively TRBD2 (6 bases). The CDR3 covers 14 residues. Deletions cut 4 bases from V and 0 bases from J, with 9 bases between. Germline V gives CDR1 SGHTA, CDR2 FQGNSA. CDR3 loop: CASSWRGDQETQYF. For the CDR3, the DNA is TGTGCCAGCAGCTGGCGGGGAGACCAAGAGACCCAGTACTTC.

This chain connects TRBV4-1 to TRBJ1-4; 8 bases match TRBD1. This CDR3 comprises 16 residues. V gave up 4 bases and J gave up 10 bases; unmatched junction bases: 14. The germline V gene encodes CDR1 MGHRA and CDR2 YSYEKL. The DNA of the CDR3 is TGCGCCAGCAGCCCCCTGACAGGGGATCACCGAAGAAAACTGTTTTTT. This sequence encodes CASSPLTGDHRRKLFF.

The chain uses TRBV10-3 and TRBJ1-1; D is unresolved. The CDR3 has 14 residues. Germline-derived CDR1 and CDR2 are ENHRY and SYGVKD. The V end was cut by 0 bases, the J end by 1 base, with 6 bases between. CDR3 nucleotides: TGTGCCATCAGTGAGTCTGAGGGGAACACTGAAGCTTTCTTT. As protein: CAISESEGNTEAFF.

The chain carries TRBV4-1 and TRBJ1-1, with 8 bases that match TRBD1. Germline trimming cut 2 bases from V and 7 bases from J; bases unmatched to any gene: 9. The CDR3 consists of 15 residues. CDR1 is MGHRA, CDR2 YSYEKL, per germline. In DNA, the CDR3 is TGCGCCAGCAGCCAACAGGACAGGGAGACTGGTGAAGCTTTCTTT. This codes for CASSQQDRETGEAFF.

This clone was found a few times. V gene TRBV6-4 combines with J gene TRBJ2-1, with D maybe TRBD1 (6 bases). V shed 6 bases and J shed 0 bases, with 12 bases lying between them. Germline V gene data show CDR1 as MRHNA and CDR2 as SNTAGT. The CDR3 sequence is 15 residues long. For the CDR3, the DNA is TGTGCCAGCAGCCAGGACAGTACCTCCTACAATGAGCAGTTCTTC. Translation gives CASSQDSTSYNEQFF.

The chain joins TRBV6-5 to TRBJ2-7, with D perhaps matching TRBD1 (6 bases). V dropped 6 bases and J dropped 2 bases, with 14 bases sitting between them. Germline-derived CDR1 and CDR2 are MNHEY and SVGAGI. The CDR3 length is 14 residues. In DNA form, the CDR3 reads TGTGCCAGCAGCTATGACAGGTCCCCCTACGAGCAGTACTTC. Translating it yields CASSYDRSPYEQYF.

This chain uses TRBV5-8 with TRBJ2-1, with D tentatively TRBD1 (6 bases). Between the trimmed V and J ends, which lost 2 bases and 3 bases, there was a span of 15 bases. This CDR3 is 16 amino acids long. The germline CDR1 and CDR2 sequences are SGHTS and YDEGEE. The CDR3 DNA follows: TGTGCCAGCAGCTTCTACCGGACAGCAAACTACAATGAGCAGTTCTTC. It yields the protein CASSFYRTANYNEQFF.